This passage covers 25 T cell receptor beta chains from one sample sequenced in a study of low-dose radiotherapy and immunotherapy resistance in tumors. Time point denoted: before trial treatment. Primers used for first-strand cDNA, a TRAV- and TRBV-specific set, covered both alpha and beta chains. TCR amplification used about 20 PCR cycles, a constant-region primer and a V-primer adapter. TCRdb reprocessed the reads via MiXCR and lists one record per CDR3 protein. Here the sample spans 59,000 or so distinct CDR3 sequences, 26% being singletons. The starting material was PBMCs, obtained before treatment. These receptors were collected from a male donor with rectosigmoid adenocarcinoma.

The table lists this clonotype with many counts. The rearrangement joins TRBV24-1 to TRBJ2-7; the match to TRBD1 covers 9 bases. CDR1 and CDR2 (germline): KGHDR, SFDVKD. The V and J ends lost 3 bases and 5 bases, in that order; junction bases with no gene match: 7. The CDR3 loop spans 15 amino acids. The CDR3 reads CATSDATGQGNEQYF. CDR3 in DNA: TGTGCCACCAGTGATGCTACGGGACAGGGCAACGAGCAGTACTTC.

This clonotype was detected many times. The CDR3 loop reads CSARDGQTPEQYF. CDR3 DNA sequence: TGCAGTGCTAGAGACGGACAGACACCCGAGCAGTACTTC. V usage is TRBV20-1 and J usage is TRBJ2-7, with D possibly matching TRBD1 (6 bases). Per the germline V gene, CDR1 is DFQATT and CDR2 is SNEGSKA (reference sequence). V dropped 0 bases and J dropped 6 bases, with 12 bases sitting between them. CDR3 length: 13 residues.

Ten or more counts support this clonotype. The J gene is TRBJ2-1, the V gene TRBV5-1; D is perhaps TRBD2 (5 bases). The germline V gene encodes CDR1 SGHRS and CDR2 YFSETQ. This CDR3 is built from 12 residues. V was trimmed by 5 bases and J by 8 bases, leaving 11 bases between them. The CDR3, as DNA: TGCGCCAGCAGGGGTGGAGGCTATGAGCAGTTCTTC. It yields the protein CASRGGGYEQFF.

This clonotype was observed a few times. CDR3 loop: CASSYSPLRSGRYEQYF. CDR3 nucleotides: TGTGCCAGCAGTTACTCCCCTCTTCGGAGCGGGAGGTACGAGCAGTACTTC. The chain has TRBV6-8 and TRBJ2-7; 9 bases align to TRBD2. V lost 0 bases to trimming and J lost 4 bases; unmatched junction nucleotides: 10. Germline V gene sequence: CDR1 MNHGY, CDR2 SAAAGT. This CDR3 is built from 17 residues.

Regarding this clonotype: This sequence is one base from a far larger clone and is likely a read error. The chain recombines TRBV13 with TRBJ2-7; 10 bases match TRBD2. Germline V gene data show CDR1 as PRHDT and CDR2 as FYEKMQ (reference sequence). The CDR3 is 14 residues long. After removal of 3 bases from V and 7 bases from J, the junction contained 6 bases not matched to a gene. The CDR3 DNA reads TGTGCCAGCAGCTTCAGCGGGGGGGTCGATGAGCAGTACTTC. This gives the protein CASSFSGGVDEQYF.

The chain couples TRBV4-3 to TRBJ2-5, with TRBD2 identical over 10 bases. After removal of 6 bases from V and 3 bases from J, the junction contained 4 bases not matched to a gene. Looked up from germline, CDR1 is LGHNA and CDR2 is YSLEER. The CDR3 is 14 amino acids. CDR3 nucleotide sequence: TGCGCCAGCAGTCTTCTAGCGGGAGAAGAGACCCAGTACTTC. This gives the protein CASSLLAGEETQYF.

As concerns this clonotype: Since a far larger clone is one base different, this is likely a read error. The J gene is TRBJ2-2, the V gene TRBV5-3; 13 bases line up with TRBD2. TRBV5-3 is an open reading frame whose function is uncertain. J lost 5 bases, V lost 9 bases, and 19 bases had no gene match. The CDR3 is made up of 19 amino acids. The CDR3 coding sequence is TGTGCCAACAGCCTTACGGGACTAGCGGGATCTATGCAAACCGGGGAGCTGTTTTTT. Translation: CANSLTGLAGSMQTGELFF.

This clonotype was counted ten times or more. This chain connects TRBV5-1 to TRBJ2-4; no clear D gene. From germline, CDR1 is SGHRS and CDR2 YFSETQ. Trimming shortened V by 4 bases and J by 1 base, and 9 bases separated the two germline ends. There are 14 residues in the CDR3. CDR3 sequence reads: CASSHIAAKNIQYF. DNA for the CDR3: TGCGCCAGCAGCCACATAGCCGCCAAAAACATTCAGTACTTC.

The table lists this clonotype with many counts. An end of the junction differs from the germline gene, which may be a read error. V gene TRBV28 combines with J gene TRBJ1-5; D is uncertain. This CDR3 comprises 13 residues. Germline CDR1 and CDR2: MDHEN and SYDVKM. The CDR3 bases are TGTGCCGGCAGGAGAGATAGCAATCAGCCCCAGCATTTT. Translating it yields CAGRRDSNQPQHF.

This clonotype was picked up many times. The V call is TRBV6-2 or TRBV6-3, the J call TRBJ2-7; no reliable D call. V was clipped by 5 bases and J by 0 bases, with 11 bases between them. This CDR3 region has 14 residues. Germline assignment: CDR1 MNHEY and CDR2 SVGEGT. The CDR3 DNA follows: TGTGCCAGCAGTCGACAAAGGAGCTCCTACGAGCAGTACTTC. This translates into CASSRQRSSYEQYF.

Many counts were recorded for this clonotype. This chain links TRBV2 with TRBJ2-1; no definite D call. The V and J ends lost 7 bases and 9 bases respectively, with 16 bases between them. Germline CDR1 and CDR2: SNHLY and FYNNEI. The CDR3 contains 13 residues. As DNA, the CDR3 is TGTGCCAGCAACTCAGCGCCCACCGTTGAGCAGTTCTTC. This codes for CASNSAPTVEQFF.

This clonotype was found many times. The J gene is TRBJ2-5, the V gene TRBV5-1; 7 bases line up with TRBD2. CDR1 SGHRS and CDR2 YFSETQ come from the germline V gene. The CDR3 spans 16 residues. The V gene end was trimmed by 4 bases and the J gene end by 3 bases; junction bases not matched to a gene: 12. The CDR3 reads CASSPRGGGPEETQYF. The CDR3 DNA sequence: TGCGCCAGCAGCCCCAGAGGCGGGGGACCTGAAGAGACCCAGTACTTC. The full variable domain, with the rest looked up from reference TRBV5-1 and TRBJ2-5, is KAGVTQTPRYLIKTRGQQVTLSCSPISGHRSVSWYQQTPGQGLQFLFEYFSETQRNKGNFPGRFSGRQFSNSRSEMNVSTLELGDSALYLCASSPRGGGPEETQYFGPGTRLLVL.

With regard to this clonotype: This likely stems from a read error, as it lies one base from a far larger clone. The chain links TRBV7-2 to TRBJ2-1, with D possibly matching TRBD2 (5 bases). Looked up from germline, CDR1 is SGHTA and CDR2 is FQGNSA. This CDR3 has 16 amino acids. The CDR3 sequence is CVSSFGGEWGYNEQFF. In nucleotides, the CDR3 is TGTGTCAGCAGCTTCGGAGGCGAATGGGGCTACAATGAGCAGTTCTTC.

The CDR3 here is CASSLRLAGGYNEQFF. For the CDR3, the DNA is TGTGCCAGCAGTTTAAGACTAGCGGGGGGGTACAATGAGCAGTTCTTC. The chain employs TRBV28 and TRBJ2-1; 14 nucleotides agree with TRBD2. This CDR3 spans 16 amino acids. Per the germline V gene, CDR1 is MDHEN and CDR2 is SYDVKM. J gave up 4 bases and V 2 bases, and 1 base lay outside the gene matches.

This clonotype has a count of ten or more. Sequence at one end of the junction differs from germline and may be a read error. The genes are TRBV7-8 and TRBJ2-5; D is ambiguous. The CDR3 loop spans 12 amino acids. Germline-derived CDR1 and CDR2 are SGHVS and FQNEAQ. CDR3 in DNA: TGTGCCAGCAGCTTAGATTTTGAGAACCAGTACTTC. Amino acid sequence: CASSLDFENQYF.

Comment on this clonotype: A read error is likely here: a far larger clone is one base away. This chain joins TRBV2 and TRBJ2-7, with 9 bases aligning to TRBD2. Trimming took 7 bases from V and 7 from J; bases not matched to a gene: 14. The CDR3 covers 15 residues. Germline-derived CDR1 and CDR2 are SNHLY and FYNNEI. In DNA form, the CDR3 reads TGTGCCAGCAAAGCGGGAGGACCCCCCTACAATGAGCAGTACTTC. Residues: CASKAGGPPYNEQYF.

By frequency in the sample, this clonotype is medium-sized (0.01 to 0.1%). This chain links TRBV28 with TRBJ1-5, with D unresolved. Per germline, CDR1 MDHEN and CDR2 SYDVKM. This CDR3 spans 15 amino acids. V lost 4 bases and J lost 9, with 19 bases in between. The CDR3 bases are TGTGCCAGCAGTTCGCCAAATCCCTCGGGTCGGCCCCAGCATTTT. This gives the protein CASSSPNPSGRPQHF.

Points on this clonotype: It differs at one base from a far larger clone, so likely a read error. The rearrangement joins TRBV6-6 to TRBJ1-4; weak D call: TRBD1 (6 bases). The CDR3 runs to 14 residues. Germline CDR1 and CDR2: MNHNY and SVGAGI (reference sequence). CDR3 sequence (DNA): TGTGCCAGCAGTTACCGGCAGGGGAATGAAAAACTGATTTTT. Translating it yields CASSYRQGNEKLIF.

Comment on this clonotype: It differs at one base from a far larger clone, so likely a read error. The V gene is TRBV7-9, the J gene TRBJ1-4; 7 bases line up with TRBD1. The ends lost 5 bases at V and 7 bases at J; junction bases unmatched: 10. The CDR3 sequence is 15 residues long. Germline CDR1 SEHNR, CDR2 FQNEAQ (reference sequence). CDR3 amino acids: CASSVGGRGREKLFF. CDR3 in DNA: TGTGCCAGCAGCGTAGGTGGGAGGGGGCGTGAAAAACTGTTTTTT.

The table lists this clonotype with many counts. For the CDR3, the DNA is TGTGCCAGCAGAGGTAGCGGGAGGTCCAAAAACATTCAGTACTTC. Residues: CASRGSGRSKNIQYF. The rearrangement links TRBV6-2 or TRBV6-3 to TRBJ2-4; 10 nucleotides align to TRBD2. J was trimmed by 2 bases and V by 6 bases; bases with no gene match: 4. The CDR3 consists of 15 residues. CDR1 and CDR2 (germline): MNHEY, SVGEGT.

This clonotype was seen repeatedly, ten times or more. This chain connects TRBV28 to TRBJ1-1; no definite D call. Trimming pared 6 bases from V and 6 bases from J, leaving 8 bases between. This CDR3 has 11 residues. Germline CDR1 and CDR2: MDHEN and SYDVKM. This chain's CDR3 is CASSPLSEAFF. The CDR3 nucleotides are TGTGCCAGCAGCCCCTTGTCTGAAGCTTTCTTT.

This clonotype was observed a single time. This chain connects TRBV5-1 to TRBJ2-5, with D possibly being TRBD1 or TRBD2 (5 bases each). The CDR3 is made up of 15 amino acids. From germline, CDR1 is SGHRS and CDR2 YFSETQ. V lost 5 bases and J 2 bases, leaving 16 bases between the germline ends. CDR3 sequence reads: CASRIGTETQETQYF. The CDR3 DNA sequence: TGCGCCAGCAGAATCGGGACGGAAACACAAGAGACCCAGTACTTC.

This chain connects TRBV10-2 to TRBJ1-2; D remains unclear. V lost 7 bases to trimming and J lost 8 bases, with 14 bases between them. Germline V lookup: CDR1 WSHSY, CDR2 SAAADI. The CDR3 runs to 12 residues. Written as DNA, the CDR3 is TGCGCCAGCACTCCTGGGAATGGAGGCTACACCTTC. The encoded protein is CASTPGNGGYTF.

The rearrangement joins TRBV11-2 to TRBJ2-3, with D tentatively TRBD1 (6 bases). V was trimmed by 2 bases and J by 6 bases, leaving 15 bases between them. Germline V CDR1 and CDR2: SGHAT, FQNNGV. CDR3 length: 15 amino acids. The CDR3 spells CASSLFDRFIDTQYF. In DNA, the CDR3 is TGTGCCAGCAGCTTATTCGACAGGTTTATCGATACGCAGTATTTT.

V and J are TRBV19 and TRBJ1-5; possibly TRBD1 for D (6 bases). Per the germline V gene, CDR1 is LNHDA and CDR2 is SQIVND (reference sequence). Trimming removed 6 bases from V and 1 base from J, with 13 bases in between. This CDR3 spans 15 amino acids. The CDR3: CASSPVQGSNQPQHF. The CDR3 nucleotides are TGTGCCAGTAGCCCGGTCCAGGGGAGCAATCAGCCCCAGCATTTT.